These T cell receptor beta chains were read from a single sample in a study of T-cell memory formation after mild COVID-19. TCRdb used MiXCR to reprocess the 5' RACE reads, holding one entry per CDR3 protein. The data hold more than 300,000 distinct CDR3 sequences, with 20% to 25% observed a single time. Input material: PBMCs or a T cell subset sorted from them (not recorded which). The source of these receptors is a man between 18 and 35 years old who had mild COVID-19 (a few samples of this study predate the infection). Cell type and time point are not known. Both conserved end residues are part of each CDR3. The D gene is left open where the match is weak. Clone size is not always given. Where it is, it says once, few, many or a class for expanded clones.

-	TRBV5-1	many	TRBJ1-1	TGTGCCAGCAGCTTGCAGGGAGTGAACACTGAAGCTTTCTTT	CASSLQGVNTEAFF
-	TRBV25-1	-	TRBJ1-1	TGTGCCAGCGTACCGAATGCGAACACTGAAGCTTTCTTT	CASVPNANTEAFF
-	TRBV5-1	-	TRBJ1-1	TGCGCCAGCAGCTTGCTCGGGACAACGAACACTGAAGCTTTCTTT	CASSLLGTTNTEAFF
-	TRBV12-3/TRBV12-4	few	TRBJ2-1	TGTGCCAGCAGTTTAGTAGGGGACAATGAGCAGTTCTTC	CASSLVGDNEQFF
-	TRBV7-2	few	TRBJ2-3	TGTGCCAGCAGCTACGCGGCAACTAGCACAGATACGCAGTATTTT	CASSYAATSTDTQYF
-	TRBV5-4	few	TRBJ2-3	TGTGCCAGCAGCACAAGAAGACAGACCCGGACCACAGATACGCAGTATTTT	CASSTRRQTRTTDTQYF
-	TRBV4-3	-	TRBJ1-4	TGCGCCAGCAGCCAAGCACTGAGGGCCAGGGAAAAACTGTTTTTT	CASSQALRAREKLFF
-	TRBV7-6	-	TRBJ1-1	TGTGCCAGCAGCTTAGAGGGGGTAGTCACTGAAGCTTTCTTT	CASSLEGVVTEAFF
-	TRBV11-2	-	TRBJ2-2	TGTGCCAGCAGCTTAGATTCGGCCCTACTTATCACCGGGGAGCTGTTTTTT	CASSLDSALLITGELFF
-	TRBV30	many	TRBJ2-7	TGTGCCTGGAGTGTAGGGGCGACGGCCCTGGCCGAGCAGTACTTC	CAWSVGATALAEQYF
-	TRBV27	-	TRBJ1-1	TGTGCCAGCAGTCCCCAGGGGAGGAACACTGAAGCTTTCTTT	CASSPQGRNTEAFF
-	TRBV4-1	few	TRBJ1-6	TGCGCCAGCAGCCAAGTTAAGGCACCCCTCCACTTT	CASSQVKAPLHF
-	TRBV9	few	TRBJ2-1	TGTGCCAGCAGCGCCTTCCATCTAGCCCTCAATGAGCAGTTCTTC	CASSAFHLALNEQFF
-	TRBV6-2/TRBV6-3	-	TRBJ1-5	TGTGCCAGCAGCCCCCCGCCTGAAAGGGCCCAGCCCCAGCATTTT	CASSPPPERAQPQHF
TRBD1	TRBV20-1	-	TRBJ2-1	TGCAGTGCTATTAACAGGGGGGTGCAGTTCTTC	CSAINRGVQFF
-	TRBV20-1	-	TRBJ2-7	TGCAGTGCTAGAGTGGGGGGAGGGACACCACGGGAGCAGTACTTC	CSARVGGGTPREQYF
-	TRBV12-3/TRBV12-4	-	TRBJ2-2	TGTGCCAGCAGTCCGAGCGGGTTGCCGAACACCGGGGAGCTGTTTTTT	CASSPSGLPNTGELFF
-	TRBV4-1	-	TRBJ2-3	TGCGCCAGCAGCCATCCAGGACTCACTAGCACAGATACGCAGTATTTT	CASSHPGLTSTDTQYF
-	TRBV7-2	-	TRBJ1-2	TGTGCCAGCAGCTTAGCGGCGGACAAGGCTAACTATGGCTACACCTTC	CASSLAADKANYGYTF
-	TRBV5-6	-	TRBJ1-6	TGTGCCAGCAGCTTGGTAGGGGAGGGGAATTCACCCCTCCACTTT	CASSLVGEGNSPLHF
TRBD1	TRBV6-5	-	TRBJ1-6	TGTGCCAGCAGGGCAACAGGGGGCAATTCACCCCTCCACTTT	CASRATGGNSPLHF
-	TRBV12-3/TRBV12-4	few	TRBJ2-7	TGTGCCAGCAGTACAACCACGGCAATCAGCGAGCAGTACTTC	CASSTTTAISEQYF
-	TRBV18	few	TRBJ2-2	TGTGCCAGCTCACGATCCCAGGGGATCCGGGAGCTGTTTTTT	CASSRSQGIRELFF
-	TRBV6-6	-	TRBJ1-5	TGTGCCAGCGGTAAAACGGGGGGGCTTTCCCAGCCCCAGCATTTT	CASGKTGGLSQPQHF